Below, 27 T cell receptor beta chains from the same sample are listed, as sequenced in a study of T cells after yellow fever vaccination. TCRdb reprocessed the 5' RACE reads with MiXCR, giving one entry per CDR3 protein. This table has 300,000 to 400,000 distinct CDR3 sequences, around 10% appearing once. Material: CD4+ T cells sorted from PBMCs, obtained 45 days after the yellow fever booster vaccination. Receptors were obtained from a young man who received the YFV17D yellow fever vaccine.

The chain joins TRBV7-9 to TRBJ1-5; 7 bases fit TRBD1. Per germline, CDR1 SEHNR and CDR2 FQNEAQ (reference sequence). The J segment lost 10 bases and the V segment lost 1 base, leaving 10 bases of the junction unmatched. The CDR3 is 15 amino acids. The CDR3, as DNA: TGTGCCAGCAGCTTAGGGGAGATACAGGGGATCCCCCAGCATTTT. Translated: CASSLGEIQGIPQHF.

The table lists this clonotype with a few counts. The rearrangement uses TRBV6-5 and TRBJ2-1; the match to TRBD2 covers 7 bases. The CDR3 length is 14 residues. J gave up 8 bases and V 6 bases, and 10 bases lay outside the gene matches. From germline, CDR1 is MNHEY and CDR2 SVGAGI. The CDR3: CASRSPGTKDEQFF. The CDR3 bases are TGTGCCAGCAGGTCCCCCGGGACTAAAGATGAGCAGTTCTTC.

The chain carries TRBV20-1 and TRBJ2-4; 8 bases are shared with TRBD2. The germline V gene has CDR1 DFQATT and CDR2 SNEGSKA (reference sequence). Trimming took 6 bases from V and 7 from J; bases not matched to a gene: 8. This CDR3 is 13 amino acids long. The CDR3, as DNA: TGCAGTGCCCGACGGGGGGGCGGGAACATTCAGTACTTC. Its protein is CSARRGGGNIQYF.

The rearrangement joins TRBV7-2 to TRBJ2-7; D may be TRBD1 (5 bases). The CDR3 is made up of 15 amino acids. Per germline, CDR1 SGHTA and CDR2 FQGNSA. V lost 0 bases, J lost 1 base, and 10 bases lay in between. The CDR3 DNA reads TGTGCCAGCAGCTTAGCGGCAGGGCAATCCTACGAGCAGTACTTC. This gives the protein CASSLAAGQSYEQYF.

This clonotype was observed a few times. The rearrangement uses TRBV5-1 and TRBJ2-7; either TRBD1 or TRBD2 may fit D (5 bases each). CDR3 length: 18 amino acids. Trimming removed 7 bases from V and 3 bases from J, with 29 bases in between. Germline CDR1 and CDR2: SGHRS and YFSETQ. CDR3 amino acids: CASSRGTLVNPRRYEQYF. In DNA form, the CDR3 reads TGCGCCAGCTCTCGAGGGACCCTCGTAAACCCGCGACGCTACGAGCAGTACTTC. The full variable domain, in which reference TRBV5-1 and TRBJ2-7 provide the parts outside the CDR3, is KAGVTQTPRYLIKTRGQQVTLSCSPISGHRSVSWYQQTPGQGLQFLFEYFSETQRNKGNFPGRFSGRQFSNSRSEMNVSTLELGDSALYLCASSRGTLVNPRRYEQYFGPGTRLTVT.

The chain links TRBV20-1 to TRBJ2-3; D remains ambiguous. This CDR3 is built from 14 residues. Germline lookup yields CDR1 DFQATT and CDR2 SNEGSKA (reference sequence). V was cut by 3 bases and J by 2 bases, with 12 bases left in between. The CDR3 reads CSASKRQATDTQYF. The CDR3 DNA sequence: TGCAGTGCTAGTAAGCGCCAGGCCACAGATACGCAGTATTTT.

The V call is TRBV6-2 or TRBV6-3, the J call TRBJ2-1, with TRBD2 matching over 10 bases. The CDR3 sequence is 18 residues long. Germline loops: CDR1 MNHEY, CDR2 SVGEGT. Trimming took 7 bases from V and 3 from J; bases not matched to a gene: 15. The CDR3 region has the DNA TGTGCCAGCACTGATACCGGGATTAGCGGGGGGCTCTACAATGAGCAGTTCTTC. Translation: CASTDTGISGGLYNEQFF.

The table lists this clonotype with a few counts. An end of the junction does not agree with germline; a read error may underlie this. The chain recombines TRBV7-7 with TRBJ2-2; D may be TRBD1 or TRBD2 (5 bases each). This CDR3 comprises 14 residues. The germline CDR1 and CDR2 sequences are SSHAT and FNYEAQ (reference sequence). This chain's CDR3 is CASSLEGISGELFF. In DNA, the CDR3 is TGTGCTAGCAGCTTAGAGGGGATCTCCGGGGAGCTGTTTTTT.

The sample holds a few counts of this clonotype. V usage is TRBV29-1 and J usage is TRBJ2-3; a possible D gene is TRBD1 (7 bases). Between the trimmed V and J ends, which lost 7 bases and 5 bases, there was a span of 16 bases. Germline CDR1 is SQVTM and CDR2 is ANQGSEA. The CDR3 runs 13 residues. The chain's CDR3 is CSGGGGAGDTQYF. DNA of the CDR3: TGCAGCGGAGGGGGCGGGGCTGGAGATACGCAGTATTTT.

This clonotype came up a few times. The rearrangement joins TRBV12-3 or TRBV12-4 to TRBJ1-2; D may be TRBD1 (5 bases). This CDR3 has 14 amino acids. V lost 2 bases, J lost 2 bases, and 9 bases lay in between. This CDR3 reads CASSLNRLNYGYTF. CDR3 bases: TGTGCCAGCAGTTTAAACAGGCTAAACTATGGCTACACCTTC.

In this sample, this clonotype turned up a few times. This sequence joins TRBV4-3 and TRBJ1-5, with TRBD1 matching over 9 bases. The germline V gene encodes CDR1 LGHNA and CDR2 YSLEER. The CDR3 is 15 amino acids. V lost 0 bases, J lost 4 bases, and 1 base stayed unmatched. The CDR3 coding sequence is TGCGCCAGCAGCCAAGATGGGACAGGGAATCAGCCCCAGCATTTT. This codes for CASSQDGTGNQPQHF.

The chain combines TRBV24-1 with TRBJ1-1; 7 bases are a match to TRBD1. V was clipped by 12 bases and J by 4 bases; unmatched bases: 10. The CDR3 is 13 amino acids. Germline assignment: CDR1 KGHDR and CDR2 SFDVKD. The DNA for the CDR3 is TGTGCCGCGAAGGGGGCGGCGGGCACTGAAGCTTTCTTT. Translating it yields CAAKGAAGTEAFF.

The V and J genes are TRBV2 and TRBJ2-2; D unresolved. The ends were cut back, 8 bases at V and 4 bases at J, with 8 bases in the middle. The CDR3 runs to 12 residues. Looked up from germline, CDR1 is SNHLY and CDR2 is FYNNEI. The chain's CDR3 is CASAQTTGELFF. DNA for the CDR3: TGTGCCAGCGCACAGACCACCGGGGAGCTGTTTTTT.

The J gene is TRBJ1-3, the V gene TRBV7-9; 7 positions match TRBD1. The CDR3 is 15 amino acids. The germline V gene encodes CDR1 SEHNR and CDR2 FQNEAQ (reference sequence). The V and J ends lost 5 bases and 2 bases, in that order; junction bases with no gene match: 6. CDR3 sequence: CASSRSGTAGNTIYF. CDR3 bases: TGTGCCAGCAGCAGATCCGGGACAGCTGGAAACACCATATATTTT. Complete variable domain (other parts from reference TRBV7-9 and TRBJ1-3): DTGVSQNPRHKITKRGQNVTFRCDPISEHNRLYWYRQTLGQGPEFLTYFQNEAQLEKSRLLSDRFSAERPKGSFSTLEIQRTEQGDSAMYLCASSRSGTAGNTIYFGEGSWLTVV.

This clonotype was observed a few times. This chain links TRBV6-5 with TRBJ1-1; weak D call: TRBD1 (5 bases). Germline loops: CDR1 MNHEY, CDR2 SVGAGI. This CDR3 comprises 16 residues. Trimming took off 6 bases at V and 4 bases at J, with 21 bases between the two ends. CDR3 sequence (DNA): TGTGCCAGCAGCTACGACAGTGCCTTTGGGGCCACTGAAGCTTTCTTT. Protein: CASSYDSAFGATEAFF.

This clonotype has ten or more counts. The chain links TRBV7-9 to TRBJ1-5; D remains ambiguous. The CDR3 is 14 amino acids. With 4 bases removed from V and 4 bases from J, the gap between germline ends came to 11 bases. The V gene's germline CDR1 is SEHNR and CDR2 FQNEAQ (reference sequence). For the CDR3, the DNA is TGTGCCAGCAGCTCGGGTACAGCTAATCAGCCCCAGCATTTT. Protein: CASSSGTANQPQHF.

The chain couples TRBV4-2 to TRBJ1-6, with 7 bases matching TRBD1. The CDR3 is 19 amino acids. V was pared by 0 bases and J by 0 bases, with 8 bases of the junction left unmatched. The germline V gene encodes CDR1 LGHNA and CDR2 YNFKEQ. In DNA, the CDR3 is TGTGCCAGCAGCCAAGAAATTCAGGCAGGGGGCTCCTATAATTCACCCCTCCACTTT. Translated: CASSQEIQAGGSYNSPLHF.

The chain carries TRBV29-1 and TRBJ1-5; 8 nucleotides line up with TRBD1. The CDR3 is 13 residues long. Germline V CDR1 and CDR2: SQVTM, ANQGSEA. V lost 6 bases, J lost 4 bases, and 5 bases stayed unmatched. The CDR3 sequence is CSVGTGGNQPQHF. Written as DNA, the CDR3 is TGCAGCGTGGGTACAGGGGGAAATCAGCCCCAGCATTTT.

The J gene is TRBJ2-7, the V gene TRBV11-2, with D possibly matching TRBD1 (5 bases). Germline CDR1 reads SGHAT; CDR2 reads FQNNGV. V lost 4 bases to trimming and J lost 7 bases, with 8 bases between them. There are 11 residues in the CDR3. CDR3 sequence reads: CASSSDSEQYV. The CDR3 nucleotides are TGTGCCAGCAGCTCAGACAGTGAGCAGTACGTC.

This clonotype showed up just a few times. The CDR3 loop reads CSVESASGGIEQYF. DNA for the CDR3: TGCAGCGTTGAATCGGCTAGCGGGGGTATCGAGCAGTACTTC. The V and J genes are TRBV29-1 and TRBJ2-7; 10 bases align to TRBD2. Germline V gene data show CDR1 as SQVTM and CDR2 as ANQGSEA. With 2 bases clipped from V and 6 bases from J, the junction kept 7 bases outside the gene matches. The CDR3 runs 14 residues.

The V call is TRBV24-1, the J call TRBJ1-2; D is possibly TRBD1 (5 bases). Germline assignment: CDR1 KGHDR and CDR2 SFDVKD. The ends were cut back, 3 bases at V and 2 bases at J, with 9 bases in the middle. The CDR3 length is 14 residues. Written as DNA, the CDR3 is TGTGCCACCAGTGATCCCAGACAGAACTATGGCTACACCTTC. This sequence encodes CATSDPRQNYGYTF.

Many counts were recorded for this clonotype. The J gene is TRBJ2-2, the V gene TRBV5-1; 9 bases line up with TRBD1. Germline assignment: CDR1 SGHRS and CDR2 YFSETQ. CDR3 length equals 16 residues. After removal of 4 bases from V and 1 base from J, the junction contained 5 bases not matched to a gene. CDR3 residues: CASSTLGQGNTGELFF. The DNA of the CDR3 is TGCGCCAGCAGCACCTTGGGACAGGGGAACACCGGGGAGCTGTTTTTT.

V and J are TRBV5-1 and TRBJ1-1; 10 bases fit TRBD1. The germline V gene encodes CDR1 SGHRS and CDR2 YFSETQ. The CDR3 has 15 amino acids. After removal of 2 bases from V and 7 bases from J, the junction contained 8 bases not matched to a gene. CDR3 protein: CASSFGTGVYNEAFF. Here the CDR3 DNA reads TGCGCCAGCAGCTTTGGGACAGGGGTCTATAATGAAGCTTTCTTT.

J is TRBJ1-5 and V is TRBV15, with unresolved D. The CDR3 sequence is 13 residues long. V was shortened by 6 bases and J by 7 bases, with 13 bases between the two germline ends. Germline CDR1 and CDR2: LNHNV and YYDKDF (reference sequence). DNA of the CDR3: TGTGCCACCAGTAGGGAGTACGGCCAGCCCCAGCATTTT. This gives the protein CATSREYGQPQHF.

V usage is TRBV10-3 and J usage is TRBJ2-7, with a weak D call TRBD2 (6 bases). Trimming pared 6 bases from V and 0 bases from J, leaving 15 bases between. The germline V gene has CDR1 ENHRY and CDR2 SYGVKD. This CDR3 region has 15 residues. CDR3 DNA: TGTGCCATCAGGGGAGGCGCGGAGAGCTCCTACGAGCAGTACTTC. This codes for CAIRGGAESSYEQYF.

This clonotype was detected many times. This chain uses TRBV21-1 with TRBJ2-1. TRBV21-1 counts as a pseudogene. The CDR3 consists of 12 residues. The chain's CDR3 is CASSKCYNEQFF. Written as DNA, the CDR3 is TGTGCCAGCAGCAAATGCTACAATGAGCAGTTCTTC.

This clonotype came up a few times. The rearrangement joins TRBV25-1 to TRBJ1-5; D remains unclear. CDR3 size: 15 residues. Germline assignment: CDR1 MGHDK and CDR2 SYGVNS. The germline V and J ends were trimmed by 6 bases and 4 bases, with 16 bases remaining between them. CDR3: CASSDFKDGNQPQHF. CDR3 sequence (DNA): TGTGCCAGCAGCGACTTTAAGGACGGAAATCAGCCCCAGCATTTT.